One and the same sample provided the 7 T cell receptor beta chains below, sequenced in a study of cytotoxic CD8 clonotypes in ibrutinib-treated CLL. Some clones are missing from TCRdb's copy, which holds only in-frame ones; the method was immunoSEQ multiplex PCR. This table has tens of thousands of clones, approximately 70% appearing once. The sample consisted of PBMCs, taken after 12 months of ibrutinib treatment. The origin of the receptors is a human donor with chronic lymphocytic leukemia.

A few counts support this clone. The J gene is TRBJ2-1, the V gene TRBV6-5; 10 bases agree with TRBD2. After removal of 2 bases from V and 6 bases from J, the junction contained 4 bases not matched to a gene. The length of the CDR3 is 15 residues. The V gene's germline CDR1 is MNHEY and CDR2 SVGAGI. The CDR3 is CASSYRSSGSNEQFF. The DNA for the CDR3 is TGTGCCAGCAGTTACAGGTCTAGCGGGAGCAATGAGCAGTTCTTC.

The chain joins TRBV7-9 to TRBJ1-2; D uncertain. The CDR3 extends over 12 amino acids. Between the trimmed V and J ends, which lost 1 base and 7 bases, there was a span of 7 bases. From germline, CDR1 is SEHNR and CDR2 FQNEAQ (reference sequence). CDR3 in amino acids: CASSLGLGGYTF. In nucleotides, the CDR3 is TGTGCCAGCAGCTTAGGGCTTGGTGGCTACACCTTC.

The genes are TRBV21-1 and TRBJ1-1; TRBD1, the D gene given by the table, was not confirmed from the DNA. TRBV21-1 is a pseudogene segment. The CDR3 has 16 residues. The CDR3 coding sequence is TGTGCCAGCAGCAAAACCCCCGACAGAGTGAACACTGAAGCTTTCTTT. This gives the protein CASSKTPDRVNTEAFF.

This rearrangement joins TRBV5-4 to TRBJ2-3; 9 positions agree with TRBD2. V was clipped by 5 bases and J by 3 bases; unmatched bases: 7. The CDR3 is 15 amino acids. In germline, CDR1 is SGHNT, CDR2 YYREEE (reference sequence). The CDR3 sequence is CASRPLAGWTDTQYF. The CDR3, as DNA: TGTGCCAGCAGGCCCCTAGCGGGATGGACAGATACGCAGTATTTT.

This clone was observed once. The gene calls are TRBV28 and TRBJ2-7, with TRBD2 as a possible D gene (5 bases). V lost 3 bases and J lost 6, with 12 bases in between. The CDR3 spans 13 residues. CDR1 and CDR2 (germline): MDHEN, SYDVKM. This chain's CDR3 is CASSLPLAGEQYF. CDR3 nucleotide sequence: TGTGCCAGCAGTTTGCCCCTAGCAGGCGAGCAGTACTTC.

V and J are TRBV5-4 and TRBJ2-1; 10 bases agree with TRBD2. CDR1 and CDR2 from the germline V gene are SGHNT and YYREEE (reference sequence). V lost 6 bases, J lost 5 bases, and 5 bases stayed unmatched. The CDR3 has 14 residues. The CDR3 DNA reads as TGTGCCAGCAAGGGAGCGGGAGGGGACAATGAGCAGTTCTTC. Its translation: CASKGAGGDNEQFF.

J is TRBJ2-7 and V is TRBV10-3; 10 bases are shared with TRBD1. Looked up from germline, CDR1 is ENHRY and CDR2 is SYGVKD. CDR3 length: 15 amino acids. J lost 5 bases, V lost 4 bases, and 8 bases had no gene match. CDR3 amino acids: CAISGSGDRGHEQYF. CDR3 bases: TGTGCCATCAGTGGGTCTGGGGACAGGGGCCACGAGCAGTACTTC.